These T cell receptor beta chains were read from a single sample in a study of blood T cell repertoires in COVID-19. TCRdb's copy holds only in-frame clones and misses some; the assay was immunoSEQ multiplex PCR. The sample shows a few hundred thousand clones, 85% to 90% of them seen only once. Sequenced input: PBMCs or T cells enriched from blood (not recorded which). The receptors originated from a woman in her twenties or thirties who had been exposed to COVID-19. CDR3s include the opening cysteine and the closing phenylalanine or tryptophan. The order of the fields is D gene, J gene, clone size, V gene, CDR3 DNA, CDR3 protein. The D gene is left open where the match is weak. Expanded clones get a size class; other rows say once, few or many, or leave the size out.

d_gene: TRBD2; j_gene: TRBJ2-1; abundance: NA; v_gene: TRBV3-1/TRBV3-2; CDR3nt: TGTGCCAGCAGCCTTTGGGGTAGCGGGAACGATGAGCAGTTCTTC; CDR3aa: CASSLWGSGNDEQFF
d_gene: NA; j_gene: TRBJ2-1; abundance: few; v_gene: TRBV5-4; CDR3nt: TGTGCCAGCAGCCTGGATCCCGTCCGGCGGAGCTCCTACAATGAGCAGTTCTTC; CDR3aa: CASSLDPVRRSSYNEQFF
d_gene: TRBD1; j_gene: TRBJ1-6; abundance: NA; v_gene: TRBV5-1; CDR3nt: TGCGCCAGCACGGAGGGACAGGGAACTTCACCCCTCCACTTT; CDR3aa: CASTEGQGTSPLHF
d_gene: NA; j_gene: TRBJ2-2; abundance: NA; v_gene: TRBV6-6; CDR3nt: TGTGCCAGCACGACTTCAAACACCGGGGAGCTGTTTTTT; CDR3aa: CASTTSNTGELFF
d_gene: TRBD1; j_gene: TRBJ2-7; abundance: NA; v_gene: TRBV5-1; CDR3nt: TGCGCCAGCAGCTTGGGGACAGGCGGTTCCTACGAGCAGTACTTC; CDR3aa: CASSLGTGGSYEQYF
d_gene: NA; j_gene: TRBJ1-3; abundance: NA; v_gene: TRBV11-3; CDR3nt: TGTGCCAGCAGCTTGGGAAACAGGGTTGGAAACACCATATATTTT; CDR3aa: CASSLGNRVGNTIYF
d_gene: NA; j_gene: TRBJ1-1; abundance: NA; v_gene: TRBV28; CDR3nt: TGTGCCAGCAGTTTGGGGGGGGTGAACACTGAAGCTTTCTTT; CDR3aa: CASSLGGVNTEAFF
d_gene: TRBD2; j_gene: TRBJ2-1; abundance: NA; v_gene: TRBV19; CDR3nt: TGTGCCAGCACCCCGCTAGCGGCCAGTCGGGATGAGCAGTTCTTC; CDR3aa: CASTPLAASRDEQFF
d_gene: NA; j_gene: TRBJ2-4; abundance: NA; v_gene: TRBV11-2; CDR3nt: TGTGCCAGCAGGTGGACGGACTCAAACATTCAGTACTTC; CDR3aa: CASRWTDSNIQYF
d_gene: NA; j_gene: TRBJ2-2; abundance: NA; v_gene: TRBV5-5; CDR3nt: TGTGCCAGCAGCTCACCCAAGGGAGCGGACCTAGCAAACACCGGGGAGCTGTTTTTT; CDR3aa: CASSSPKGADLANTGELFF
d_gene: NA; j_gene: TRBJ2-5; abundance: NA; v_gene: TRBV7-9; CDR3nt: TGTGCCAGCAGCTTACCCGGGACAACTCAAGAGACCCAGTACTTC; CDR3aa: CASSLPGTTQETQYF
d_gene: NA; j_gene: TRBJ2-7; abundance: few; v_gene: TRBV7-6; CDR3nt: TGTGCCAGCAGCTTAAACCCCGGCGGGAACTACGAGCAGTACTTC; CDR3aa: CASSLNPGGNYEQYF
d_gene: TRBD2; j_gene: TRBJ2-1; abundance: NA; v_gene: TRBV4-1; CDR3nt: TGCGCCAGCAGCCAAGGGGGGACTAGCGGGATTATGAGGGATGAGCAGTTCTTC; CDR3aa: CASSQGGTSGIMRDEQFF
d_gene: NA; j_gene: TRBJ2-1; abundance: NA; v_gene: TRBV12-3/TRBV12-4; CDR3nt: TGTGCCAGCAGTTCTTACACCCCCCCGCAGTTCTTC; CDR3aa: CASSSYTPPQFF
d_gene: TRBD1; j_gene: TRBJ1-6; abundance: NA; v_gene: TRBV3-1/TRBV3-2; CDR3nt: TGTGCCAGCAGCCAAGATTGGACAGGCCGTAATTCACCCCTCCACTTT; CDR3aa: CASSQDWTGRNSPLHF
d_gene: TRBD1; j_gene: TRBJ1-3; abundance: NA; v_gene: TRBV5-1; CDR3nt: TGCGCCAGCAGCTTACAGGGGGCGGCTGGAAACACCATATATTTT; CDR3aa: CASSLQGAAGNTIYF
d_gene: TRBD1; j_gene: TRBJ1-4; abundance: NA; v_gene: TRBV6-5; CDR3nt: TGTGCCAGCAGAAACGGACAGGGCCACGAAAAACTGTTTTTT; CDR3aa: CASRNGQGHEKLFF
d_gene: TRBD1; j_gene: TRBJ1-1; abundance: NA; v_gene: TRBV19; CDR3nt: TGTGCCAGTAGTATAGGGAGGGACAGGTCGTTGAACACTGAAGCTTTCTTT; CDR3aa: CASSIGRDRSLNTEAFF
d_gene: NA; j_gene: TRBJ2-1; abundance: NA; v_gene: TRBV11-3; CDR3nt: TGTGCCAGCAGCTTGGGGCCGAACCCCTACAATGAGCAGTTCTTC; CDR3aa: CASSLGPNPYNEQFF
d_gene: TRBD1; j_gene: TRBJ1-6; abundance: NA; v_gene: TRBV14; CDR3nt: TGTGCCAGCAGCCAAGTGACAGGGCAATGGGCACCCCTCCACTTT; CDR3aa: CASSQVTGQWAPLHF
d_gene: NA; j_gene: TRBJ2-1; abundance: NA; v_gene: TRBV28; CDR3nt: TGTGCCAGCAGTGCCTACCTCTACAATGAGCAGTTCTTC; CDR3aa: CASSAYLYNEQFF
d_gene: NA; j_gene: TRBJ1-1; abundance: NA; v_gene: TRBV19; CDR3nt: TGTGCCAGTAGTACTCCAGGTGAAGCTTTCTTT; CDR3aa: CASSTPGEAFF
d_gene: NA; j_gene: TRBJ2-5; abundance: NA; v_gene: TRBV5-1; CDR3nt: TGCGCCAGCAGGTCAGGGCCCCAAGAGACCCAGTACTTC; CDR3aa: CASRSGPQETQYF
d_gene: NA; j_gene: TRBJ2-7; abundance: NA; v_gene: TRBV28; CDR3nt: TGTGCCAGCAGTTATCCCTCAGGATGGGAGCAGTACTTC; CDR3aa: CASSYPSGWEQYF
d_gene: TRBD1; j_gene: TRBJ1-1; abundance: NA; v_gene: TRBV5-1; CDR3nt: TGCGCCAGCAGGGAACAGGGGAGTGGGACTGAAGCTTTCTTT; CDR3aa: CASREQGSGTEAFF
d_gene: NA; j_gene: TRBJ1-2; abundance: NA; v_gene: TRBV14; CDR3nt: TGTGCCAGCAGCCAGCGAGCCAGGCCCCCGGGCTACACCTTC; CDR3aa: CASSQRARPPGYTF
d_gene: NA; j_gene: TRBJ2-1; abundance: NA; v_gene: TRBV3-1/TRBV3-2; CDR3nt: TGTGCCAGCAGCCAGGGGACCGTCGGGGGAGAGCAGTTCTTC; CDR3aa: CASSQGTVGGEQFF
d_gene: NA; j_gene: TRBJ1-5; abundance: NA; v_gene: TRBV2; CDR3nt: TGTGCCAGCAGTGAAGGAGGCAATAATCAGCCCCAGCATTTT; CDR3aa: CASSEGGNNQPQHF
d_gene: NA; j_gene: TRBJ1-2; abundance: NA; v_gene: TRBV7-9; CDR3nt: TGTGCCAGCAGCTTAGCGCAGGGGACCGGCTATGGCTACACCTTC; CDR3aa: CASSLAQGTGYGYTF
d_gene: TRBD1; j_gene: TRBJ1-1; abundance: NA; v_gene: TRBV28; CDR3nt: TGTGCCAGCAGGACGGGACAGGGTATGAGCACTGAAGCTTTCTTT; CDR3aa: CASRTGQGMSTEAFF
d_gene: NA; j_gene: TRBJ1-2; abundance: NA; v_gene: TRBV25-1; CDR3nt: TGTGCCAGCAGTGAACCCGGCGGGGGTGGGGGATACACCTTC; CDR3aa: CASSEPGGGGGYTF
d_gene: TRBD1; j_gene: TRBJ2-1; abundance: NA; v_gene: TRBV9; CDR3nt: TGTGCCAGCAGCGGCCGACAGGGCTACAATGAGCAGTTCTTC; CDR3aa: CASSGRQGYNEQFF
d_gene: NA; j_gene: TRBJ1-5; abundance: NA; v_gene: TRBV6-1; CDR3nt: TGTGCCAGCAGTGAAGGTCCCGGGGATCAGCCCCAGCATTTT; CDR3aa: CASSEGPGDQPQHF
d_gene: NA; j_gene: TRBJ1-3; abundance: few; v_gene: TRBV4-1; CDR3nt: TGCGCCAGCAGCCAAGGGGCGGGGGCGAGGGGAAACACCATATATTTT; CDR3aa: CASSQGAGARGNTIYF
d_gene: NA; j_gene: TRBJ1-6; abundance: few; v_gene: TRBV19; CDR3nt: TGTGCCAGCCAGACGGACAGCCAACTGGGCAATAATTCACCCCTCCACTTT; CDR3aa: CASQTDSQLGNNSPLHF
d_gene: TRBD2; j_gene: TRBJ2-3; abundance: NA; v_gene: TRBV3-1/TRBV3-2; CDR3nt: TGTGCCAGCAGCCAATTTCTAGCGGGAGCTTCAAATACGCAGTATTTT; CDR3aa: CASSQFLAGASNTQYF
d_gene: TRBD2; j_gene: TRBJ2-1; abundance: NA; v_gene: TRBV24-1; CDR3nt: TGTGCCACCAGTGATTCGCCGGGACTAGCGGGAGGACCTACCTACAATGAGCAGTTCTTC; CDR3aa: CATSDSPGLAGGPTYNEQFF
d_gene: NA; j_gene: TRBJ2-5; abundance: NA; v_gene: TRBV10-3; CDR3nt: TGTGCCATCACTTCCCAAGAGACCCAGTACTTC; CDR3aa: CAITSQETQYF
d_gene: TRBD1; j_gene: TRBJ1-6; abundance: NA; v_gene: TRBV18; CDR3nt: TGTGCCAGCTCACCATGGCCGCTGGGACAGTTTAACGGTTCACCCCTCCACTTT; CDR3aa: CASSPWPLGQFNGSPLHF
d_gene: TRBD2; j_gene: TRBJ2-5; abundance: once; v_gene: TRBV4-1; CDR3nt: TGCGCCAGCAGCGAACTAGCGGGAGGCCTCCAAGAGACCCAGTACTTC; CDR3aa: CASSELAGGLQETQYF